This T cell receptor beta chain is drawn from a study of blood T cell repertoires in COVID-19. Study-wide context: Both acute and convalescent COVID-19 samples were obtained from the United States, Italy and Spain. The analysed material was cDNA or gDNA that came from T cells, B-cell-depleted T cells, or PBMCs.

Original data processing: Quantification of nucleated cells was approximated via reference gene primer amplification. Repertoires were generated with immunoSEQ multiplex PCR, while TCRdb's copy carries only in-frame clones and drops some. That table supplies the V and J calls and clone size; D and trimming were determined from the DNA. In the table there are some 110,000 clones, approximately 80% of which are singletons. Sequencing input: peripheral blood. This receptor was identified in a man between 60 and 70 years old with acute or convalescent COVID-19.

CDR3 DNA sequence: TGTGCCAGCAGCGTAGGGCCGGGGGGCGCCGGTGGCTACACCTTC. Amino acids: CASSVGPGGAGGYTF. V usage is TRBV9 and J usage is TRBJ1-2, with a weak D call TRBD1 (6 bases). The CDR3 has 15 amino acids. The V and J ends lost 0 bases and 7 bases respectively, with 16 bases between them. Germline V gene sequence: CDR1 SGDLS, CDR2 YYNGEE.